These 28 T cell receptor beta chains were sequenced from one sample in a study of cytomegalovirus exposure and HLA in healthy donors. With 60 Vbeta and 13 Jbeta primers, the PCR was carried out. Clones were read by immunoSEQ multiplex PCR, and TCRdb kept only the in-frame ones, dropping some. The table lists roughly 130,000 clones, over 70% of them singletons. Sequencing was done on a sample of PBMCs. These receptors came from a man younger than 35 in good health and CMV-seronegative.

The chain recombines TRBV7-3 with TRBJ2-3, with 11 bases fitting TRBD1. The CDR3 has 15 residues. The germline V gene has CDR1 SGHTA and CDR2 FQGTGA. J lost 4 bases, V lost 4 bases, and 4 bases had no gene match. This CDR3 is CASSSQGQGADTQYF. In nucleotides, the CDR3 is TGTGCCAGCAGCTCCCAGGGACAGGGGGCAGATACGCAGTATTTT.

CDR3 loop: CASSFRGLTVPGTQYF. The CDR3 DNA follows: TGTGCCAGCAGTTTTAGGGGATTGACAGTGCCAGGGACCCAGTACTTC. The rearrangement uses TRBV28 and TRBJ2-5; tentative D call: TRBD1 (5 bases). The CDR3 runs to 16 residues. Per germline, CDR1 MDHEN and CDR2 SYDVKM. Trimming took off 3 bases at V and 7 bases at J, with 21 bases between the two ends. The full variable domain, its missing parts supplied by reference TRBV28 and TRBJ2-5, is DVKVTQSSRYLVKRTGEKVFLECVQDMDHENMFWYRQDPGLGLRLIYFSYDVKMKEKGDIPEGYSVSREKKERFSLILESASTNQTSMYLCASSFRGLTVPGTQYFGPGTRLLVL.

The J gene is TRBJ2-1, the V gene TRBV4-3; TRBD1 matches 8 bases. CDR3 length equals 16 residues. V trimming: 4 bases; J trimming: 6 bases; junction bases outside the gene matches: 11. CDR1 and CDR2 from the germline V gene are LGHNA and YSLEER. This CDR3 is CASSLESGQGFNEQFF. CDR3 nucleotide sequence: TGCGCCAGCAGCCTAGAGTCCGGACAGGGTTTCAATGAGCAGTTCTTC.

Here the CDR3 reads CASSLDGGGDTQYF. DNA for the CDR3: TGTGCCAGCAGCTTAGATGGGGGGGGAGATACGCAGTATTTT. The chain couples TRBV7-9 to TRBJ2-3, with 7 bases identical to TRBD2. This CDR3 is 14 amino acids long. CDR1 and CDR2 (germline): SEHNR, FQNEAQ (reference sequence). V lost 1 base and J lost 5; bases outside the gene matches: 3.

The V gene is TRBV6-5, the J gene TRBJ1-2, with 10 bases matching TRBD1. The CDR3 has 16 amino acids. After removal of 1 base from V and 8 bases from J, the junction contained 10 bases not matched to a gene. Germline CDR1 and CDR2: MNHEY and SVGAGI. CDR3 in amino acids: CASSYLVTGGKGGYTF. The DNA of the CDR3 is TGTGCCAGCAGTTACTTAGTGACAGGGGGCAAGGGGGGCTACACCTTC.

Comment on this clone: Compared with germline, one end of the junction differs, possibly owing to a read error. V usage is TRBV7-9 and J usage is TRBJ1-2; possible D gene TRBD1, 5 bases. The germline V gene has CDR1 SEHNR and CDR2 FQNEAQ (reference sequence). The CDR3 loop spans 13 amino acids. The CDR3 coding sequence is TGTTCCAGCAGCTTAGCCAGGGAAGTTGGCTACACCTTC. It codes for CSSSLAREVGYTF.

The chain uses TRBV19 and TRBJ1-3; no firm D call. Germline V gene sequence: CDR1 LNHDA, CDR2 SQIVND (reference sequence). CDR3 size: 12 residues. The germline V and J ends were trimmed by 5 bases and 8 bases, with 10 bases remaining between them. As DNA, the CDR3 is TGTGCCAGTAGTCTACAGACGGACACCATATATTTT. This sequence encodes CASSLQTDTIYF. Complete variable domain (other parts from reference TRBV19 and TRBJ1-3): DGGITQSPKYLFRKEGQNVTLSCEQNLNHDAMYWYRQDPGQGLRLIYYSQIVNDFQKGDIAEGYSVSREKKESFPLTVTSAQKNPTAFYLCASSLQTDTIYFGEGSWLTVV.

This chain links TRBV2 with TRBJ2-1; TRBD2 agrees at 12 bases. The ends lost 7 bases at V and 0 bases at J; junction bases unmatched: 13. Germline V gene data show CDR1 as SNHLY and CDR2 as FYNNEI. This CDR3 region has 19 residues. CDR3 sequence (DNA): TGTGCCAGCATGGCACTCGGGCTAGCGGGGGGGAGCTCCTACAATGAGCAGTTCTTC. Protein: CASMALGLAGGSSYNEQFF.

The chain is built from TRBV7-9 and TRBJ2-1, with D tentatively TRBD2 (6 bases). Germline assignment: CDR1 SEHNR and CDR2 FQNEAQ (reference sequence). This CDR3 is 17 amino acids long. Trimming took off 5 bases at V and 3 bases at J, with 20 bases between the two ends. The CDR3 DNA reads as TGTGCCAGCAGCCCGAGATGGGAGGAGTCCGGCTACAATGAGCAGTTCTTC. Protein: CASSPRWEESGYNEQFF.

The V gene is TRBV4-2, the J gene TRBJ1-2; D gene ambiguous. There are 15 residues in the CDR3. Germline V gene data show CDR1 as LGHNA and CDR2 as YNFKEQ. V gave up 0 bases and J gave up 8 bases, with 16 bases separating them. The CDR3 sequence is CASSQDSAAVGGYTF. CDR3 bases: TGTGCCAGCAGCCAAGATTCGGCGGCCGTTGGGGGCTACACCTTC.

Details on this clone: The same CDR3 can be traced to other DNA sequences in this sample. V gene TRBV5-1 combines with J gene TRBJ1-1; D is unresolved. The CDR3 spans 13 residues. From germline, CDR1 is SGHRS and CDR2 YFSETQ. V gave up 1 base and J gave up 2 bases, with 6 bases separating them. The CDR3 region has the DNA TGCGCCAGCAGCTTGACAGTAAACACTGAAGCTTTCTTT. Protein sequence: CASSLTVNTEAFF.

This clone came up once. The genes are TRBV29-1 and TRBJ1-2; 10 bases are a match to TRBD1. This CDR3 contains 16 residues. Looked up from germline, CDR1 is SQVTM and CDR2 is ANQGSEA. V trimming: 5 bases; J trimming: 3 bases; junction bases outside the gene matches: 12. Written as DNA, the CDR3 is TGCAGCGTTTACCGGGACAGGGGCGAGAAGGACTATGGCTACACCTTC. Amino acids: CSVYRDRGEKDYGYTF.

The CDR3 DNA reads as TGCAGCGTTTGTGACAGGGGTTCTGGAAACACCATATATTTT. Protein: CSVCDRGSGNTIYF. The chain has TRBV29-1 and TRBJ1-3, with 8 bases lining up with TRBD1. The CDR3 consists of 14 residues. The trim removed 5 bases at V and 1 base at J, leaving 4 bases unmatched. Germline CDR1 and CDR2: SQVTM and ANQGSEA.

This chain joins TRBV7-2 and TRBJ1-1; D might be TRBD1 (5 bases). In germline, CDR1 is SGHTA, CDR2 FQGNSA. This CDR3 is 15 amino acids long. The V gene lost 5 bases and the J gene lost 1 base, with 14 bases spanning the gap. This chain's CDR3 is CASSPRRGRNTEAFF. The CDR3 region has the DNA TGTGCCAGCAGCCCTCGTAGGGGCCGGAACACTGAAGCTTTCTTT.

This clone appeared a single time. CDR3 in amino acids: CASSVTGDLNEKLFF. The CDR3, as DNA: TGTGCCAGCAGCGTTACAGGGGACCTTAATGAAAAACTGTTTTTT. This chain joins TRBV9 and TRBJ1-4; TRBD1 matches at 7 bases. V shed 2 bases and J 4 bases; nucleotides not matched to a gene: 5. CDR1 is SGDLS and CDR2 is YYNGEE in the germline V gene. This CDR3 comprises 15 residues.

The rearrangement joins TRBV18 to TRBJ2-5, with 9 positions matching TRBD2. Trimming took 1 base from V and 4 from J; bases not matched to a gene: 4. The CDR3 is made up of 15 amino acids. Per germline, CDR1 KGHSH and CDR2 LQKENI. The CDR3 DNA sequence: TGTGCCAGCTCACCACTAGCGGGGGTAGGAGAGACCCAGTACTTC. Translating it yields CASSPLAGVGETQYF.

The chain employs TRBV7-9 and TRBJ1-3, with TRBD1 identical over 7 bases. Germline assignment: CDR1 SEHNR and CDR2 FQNEAQ (reference sequence). The CDR3 totals 17 residues. The J segment lost 0 bases and the V segment lost 5 bases, leaving 10 bases of the junction unmatched. This CDR3 is CASSPPGQSDSGNTIYF. In nucleotides, the CDR3 is TGTGCCAGCAGCCCACCGGGACAGTCAGACTCTGGAAACACCATATATTTT.

The chain recombines TRBV5-1 with TRBJ2-5, with 11 bases lining up with TRBD2. The CDR3 has 17 residues. J was trimmed by 5 bases and V by 1 base; bases with no gene match: 10. Germline values: CDR1 SGHRS, CDR2 YFSETQ. The CDR3 coding sequence is TGCGCCAGCAGCTTGTCGGTAGCGGGGGGGCCTAGCGAGACCCAGTACTTC. It is translated as CASSLSVAGGPSETQYF.

The chain carries TRBV11-1 and TRBJ2-3; a weak D match, TRBD1 (5 bases). The CDR3 is 13 residues long. V was clipped by 4 bases and J by 7 bases, with 12 bases between them. Germline loops: CDR1 SGHAT, CDR2 FQDESV (reference sequence). This CDR3 reads CASSWSQGNTQYF. The DNA of the CDR3 is TGTGCCAGCAGCTGGTCCCAGGGAAATACGCAGTATTTT.

This clone turned up a few times. V gene TRBV11-2 combines with J gene TRBJ1-1; 10 bases map to TRBD1. After removal of 4 bases from V and 7 bases from J, the junction contained 6 bases not matched to a gene. The CDR3 covers 14 residues. Germline loops: CDR1 SGHAT, CDR2 FQNNGV. The CDR3 DNA is TGTGCCAGCAGCTCCAGGACAGGGGGAGTTGAAGCTTTCTTT. Translation: CASSSRTGGVEAFF.

The rearrangement links TRBV7-2 to TRBJ2-2; 8 bases line up with TRBD1. Germline-derived CDR1 and CDR2 are SGHTA and FQGNSA. V gave up 4 bases and J gave up 5 bases; unmatched junction bases: 12. The CDR3 runs 17 residues. The CDR3 here is CASSSSGQGLRTGELFF. As DNA, the CDR3 is TGTGCCAGCAGCTCCTCCGGACAGGGATTAAGGACCGGGGAGCTGTTTTTT.

The chain couples TRBV28 to TRBJ1-5, with D uncertain. The CDR3 loop spans 16 amino acids. The germline V gene encodes CDR1 MDHEN and CDR2 SYDVKM. Trimming cost V 2 bases and J 5 bases, with 16 bases left between them. The CDR3 here is CASSLGRSLGHQPQHF. The DNA for the CDR3 is TGTGCCAGCAGTTTAGGGAGGTCCTTGGGTCATCAGCCCCAGCATTTT.

The chain links TRBV18 to TRBJ2-5; no clear D gene. CDR1 and CDR2 (germline): KGHSH, LQKENI. CDR3 size: 11 residues. Trimming removed 5 bases at V and 2 bases at J, with 3 bases between. The CDR3 DNA reads TGTGCCAGCTCATTACAAGAGACCCAGTACTTC. Amino acids: CASSLQETQYF.

This clone has just a few counts. The chain joins TRBV6-5 to TRBJ2-7, with D tentatively TRBD2 (5 bases). CDR3 length equals 14 residues. Germline CDR1 is MNHEY and CDR2 is SVGAGI. The germline V and J ends were trimmed by 5 bases and 7 bases, with 18 bases remaining between them. CDR3 bases: TGTGCCAGCAGTCGCCGGGTACCTACGGGGGAGCAGTACTTC. Its protein is CASSRRVPTGEQYF.

The V gene is TRBV19, the J gene TRBJ1-2; D not resolved. This CDR3 region has 16 residues. Between the trimmed V and J ends, which lost 6 bases and 0 bases, there was a span of 17 bases. Germline V lookup: CDR1 LNHDA, CDR2 SQIVND (reference sequence). The CDR3 DNA follows: TGTGCCAGTAGCCCCGCGGCCACGTTAGCTAACTATGGCTACACCTTC. It specifies CASSPAATLANYGYTF.

The rearrangement links TRBV7-2 to TRBJ1-2, with 7 bases identical to TRBD1. This CDR3 is built from 15 residues. With V trimmed by 5 bases and J by 6 bases, 12 bases remained unmatched. Looked up from germline, CDR1 is SGHTA and CDR2 is FQGNSA. For the CDR3, the DNA is TGTGCCAGCAGCGTTCGGGGGACAGTCCTTCATGGCTACACCTTC. Amino acid sequence: CASSVRGTVLHGYTF. The variable domain in full, with the rest retrieved from reference TRBV7-2 and TRBJ1-2, is GAGVSQSPSNKVTEKGKDVELRCDPISGHTALYWYRQSLGQGLEFLIYFQGNSAPDKSGLPSDRFSAERTGGSVSTLTIQRTQQEDSAVYLCASSVRGTVLHGYTFGSGTRLTVV.

The V gene is TRBV6-6, the J gene TRBJ1-5; the D is unclear. The CDR3 is 15 residues long. Germline V CDR1 and CDR2: MNHNY, SVGAGI (reference sequence). V lost 2 bases and J 0 bases, leaving 8 bases between the germline ends. The CDR3 DNA follows: TGTGCCAGCAGTTACGGGCACGATAGCAATCAGCCCCAGCATTTT. It yields the protein CASSYGHDSNQPQHF.

V gene TRBV25-1 combines with J gene TRBJ2-3; 9 nucleotides line up with TRBD2. This CDR3 region has 15 residues. V lost 7 bases and J lost 7; bases outside the gene matches: 12. Per the germline V gene, CDR1 is MGHDK and CDR2 is SYGVNS. CDR3 sequence reads: CASNLIAGDMNTQYF. As DNA, the CDR3 is TGTGCCAGCAATCTTATAGCGGGGGATATGAATACGCAGTATTTT.